The rows below give T cell receptor beta chains drawn from one sample of a study of OX40 agonist ivuxolimab in advanced cancers. Sequenced by immunoSEQ multiplex PCR; TCRdb stores in-frame clones only, minus some. The repertoire holds roughly 66,000 clones, with roughly 80% as singletons. Sequencing was performed on CD4+ or CD8+ T cells sorted from blood, taken in a trial of the OX40 agonist ivuxolimab. These receptors originate from an adult with an advanced solid tumor such as melanoma, head and neck, liver or kidney cancer. CDR3s include the opening cysteine and the closing phenylalanine or tryptophan. D genes are given only for firm matches. A clone size is listed for some rows: how often the clone was seen (once, few, many), or a class if it is expanded.

d_gene: TRBD1
j_gene: TRBJ2-7
v_gene: TRBV18
abundance: few
CDR3nt: TGTGCCAGCTCACCATTGGACAGGGCCCCCGAGCAGTACTTC
CDR3aa: CASSPLDRAPEQYF

d_gene: TRBD2
j_gene: TRBJ2-3
v_gene: TRBV6-5
abundance: .
CDR3nt: TGTGCCAGCAGTTACGCTAGCGGGAGTGGAGATACGCAGTATTTT
CDR3aa: CASSYASGSGDTQYF

d_gene: .
j_gene: TRBJ2-1
v_gene: TRBV19
abundance: .
CDR3nt: TGTGCCAGTAGTATAAAGGGTTACAATGAGCAGTTCTTC
CDR3aa: CASSIKGYNEQFF

d_gene: TRBD2
j_gene: TRBJ2-7
v_gene: TRBV7-2
abundance: .
CDR3nt: TGTGCCAGCAGCTTAGAGGCTAGCGGGGGTTACGAGCAGTACTTC
CDR3aa: CASSLEASGGYEQYF

d_gene: .
j_gene: TRBJ1-4
v_gene: TRBV29-1
abundance: .
CDR3nt: TGCAGCGTGAGGGTTGCAACTAATGAAAAACTGTTTTTT
CDR3aa: CSVRVATNEKLFF

d_gene: TRBD2
j_gene: TRBJ2-2
v_gene: TRBV19
abundance: .
CDR3nt: TGTGCCAGTAGTCCCCGTGAGCGGGAGGGCCGTCGGGGCACCGGGGAGCTGTTTTTT
CDR3aa: CASSPREREGRRGTGELFF

d_gene: TRBD2
j_gene: TRBJ2-3
v_gene: TRBV27
abundance: once
CDR3nt: TGTGCCAGCAGTTTTAGTTTAGCGGGAGGCTGGACAGATACGCAGTATTTT
CDR3aa: CASSFSLAGGWTDTQYF

d_gene: .
j_gene: TRBJ2-3
v_gene: TRBV4-3
abundance: few
CDR3nt: TGCGCCAGCAGCCAAGATTTCCCTCGGGGCTCGAATACGCAGTATTTT
CDR3aa: CASSQDFPRGSNTQYF

d_gene: .
j_gene: TRBJ2-7
v_gene: TRBV28
abundance: .
CDR3nt: TGTGCCAGCGCCACTAATGCCTACGAGCAGTACTTC
CDR3aa: CASATNAYEQYF

d_gene: .
j_gene: TRBJ2-7
v_gene: TRBV7-6
abundance: .
CDR3nt: TGTGCCAGCAGCTTAGGGGCGGTGGGGGGCAGCGGGCAGTACTTC
CDR3aa: CASSLGAVGGSGQYF

d_gene: .
j_gene: TRBJ2-7
v_gene: TRBV11-2
abundance: .
CDR3nt: TGTGCCAGCAGCATTGATTACGAGCAGTACTTC
CDR3aa: CASSIDYEQYF

d_gene: .
j_gene: TRBJ1-5
v_gene: TRBV7-2
abundance: .
CDR3nt: TGTGCCAGCAGCTTAGTCGGGGGGTATAGCAATCAGCCCCAGCATTTT
CDR3aa: CASSLVGGYSNQPQHF

d_gene: .
j_gene: TRBJ2-1
v_gene: TRBV18
abundance: .
CDR3nt: TGTGCCAGCTCACCCAAACGGGGGGCGATGGCTAATGAGCAGTTCTTC
CDR3aa: CASSPKRGAMANEQFF

d_gene: TRBD2
j_gene: TRBJ2-3
v_gene: TRBV5-1
abundance: .
CDR3nt: TGCGCCAGCAGCCCGACTAGCTCGGCTTACACAGATACGCAGTATTTT
CDR3aa: CASSPTSSAYTDTQYF

d_gene: .
j_gene: TRBJ2-7
v_gene: TRBV5-1
abundance: .
CDR3nt: TGCGCCAGCAGGGAACAGACCGGCAGTAGCGAGCAGTACTTC
CDR3aa: CASREQTGSSEQYF

d_gene: .
j_gene: TRBJ2-7
v_gene: TRBV2
abundance: .
CDR3nt: TGTGCCAGCAGTGATCTCTTACCGGGCAGGGCCTCGGTCCTGACCTACGAGCAGTACTTC
CDR3aa: CASSDLLPGRASVLTYEQYF

d_gene: .
j_gene: TRBJ2-2
v_gene: TRBV18
abundance: .
CDR3nt: TGTGCCAGCTCTGAGGTTAATTCGGCCGGGGAGCTGTTTTTT
CDR3aa: CASSEVNSAGELFF

d_gene: TRBD1
j_gene: TRBJ2-3
v_gene: TRBV6-1
abundance: .
CDR3nt: TGTGCCAGCAGTGCCGGACAGGGAACAGATACGCAGTATTTT
CDR3aa: CASSAGQGTDTQYF